A single sample is the source of the 5 T cell receptor beta chains below, sequenced in a study of glioma-infiltrating T cells after dendritic cell vaccination. Noted time point: after dendritic cell vaccination, including at tumor progression/relapse. Only in-frame clones appear in the TCRdb table, and some are missing; sequencing was by immunoSEQ multiplex PCR. The data contain some 78,000 clones, 85% of them singletons. This sample comprised blood, obtained after dendritic cell vaccination. Receptors were obtained from a human donor with glioblastoma.

The chain recombines TRBV6-1 with TRBJ1-2; D possibly corresponds to TRBD1 (5 bases). Germline CDR1 reads MNHNS; CDR2 reads SASEGT. Trimming took off 1 base at V and 0 bases at J, with 9 bases between the two ends. This CDR3 is built from 15 residues. For the CDR3, the DNA is TGTGCCAGCAGTGAAGTCGGGGGTACTAACTATGGCTACACCTTC. Amino acids: CASSEVGGTNYGYTF.

This chain uses TRBV19 with TRBJ2-7; a weak D match, TRBD1 (6 bases). Germline V gives CDR1 LNHDA, CDR2 SQIVND (reference sequence). There are 15 residues in the CDR3. V lost 2 bases to trimming and J lost 4 bases, with 15 bases between them. CDR3 protein: CASSITPGQEYEQYF. DNA of the CDR3: TGTGCCAGTAGTATAACACCGGGACAAGAATACGAGCAGTACTTC.

The chain uses TRBV6-5 and TRBJ1-6, with D unresolved. This CDR3 contains 12 residues. Germline V gene lookup returns CDR1 MNHEY and CDR2 SVGAGI. Trimming shortened V by 6 bases and J by 7 bases, and 7 bases separated the two germline ends. The CDR3 sequence is CASSPLNSPLHF. CDR3 coding DNA: TGTGCCAGCAGCCCTCTGAATTCACCCCTCCACTTT.

The chain links TRBV27 to TRBJ2-3, with 11 bases aligning to TRBD2. Germline lookup yields CDR1 MNHEY and CDR2 SMNVEV (reference sequence). After removal of 3 bases from V and 6 bases from J, the junction contained 5 bases not matched to a gene. This CDR3 has 15 residues. CDR3 DNA sequence: TGTGCCAGCAGTTTCTTAGCGGGGGGGTGGGATACGCAGTATTTT. Its translation is CASSFLAGGWDTQYF.

The chain has TRBV18 and TRBJ2-7; 7 nucleotides match TRBD2. The germline CDR1 and CDR2 sequences are KGHSH and LQKENI. Germline trimming cut 2 bases from V and 2 bases from J; bases unmatched to any gene: 3. The CDR3 spans 14 residues. Here the CDR3 DNA reads TGTGCCAGCTCACCAAGGCGGGGGACCTACGAGCAGTACTTC. Its protein is CASSPRRGTYEQYF.